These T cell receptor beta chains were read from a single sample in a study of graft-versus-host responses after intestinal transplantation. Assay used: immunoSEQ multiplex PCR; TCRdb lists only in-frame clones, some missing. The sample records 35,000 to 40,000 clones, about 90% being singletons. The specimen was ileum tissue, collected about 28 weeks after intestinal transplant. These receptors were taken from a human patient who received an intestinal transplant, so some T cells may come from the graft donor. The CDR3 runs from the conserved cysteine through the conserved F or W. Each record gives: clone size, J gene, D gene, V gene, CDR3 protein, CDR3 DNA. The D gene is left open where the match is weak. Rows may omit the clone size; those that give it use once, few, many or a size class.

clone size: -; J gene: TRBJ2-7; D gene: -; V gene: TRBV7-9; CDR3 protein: CASSPRGNSYEQYF; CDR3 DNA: TGTGCCAGCAGCCCCAGAGGGAACTCCTACGAGCAGTACTTC
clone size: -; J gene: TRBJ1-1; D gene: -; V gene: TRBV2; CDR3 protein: CASSMDAFF; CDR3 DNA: TGTGCCAGCAGCATGGACGCTTTCTTT
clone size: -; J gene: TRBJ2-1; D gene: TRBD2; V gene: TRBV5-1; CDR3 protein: CASSVGWSGSRYNEQFF; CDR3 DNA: TGCGCCAGCAGCGTGGGTTGGAGCGGGAGTCGCTACAATGAGCAGTTCTTC
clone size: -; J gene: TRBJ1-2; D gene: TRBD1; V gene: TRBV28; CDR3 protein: CASSSPGGLPLYGYTF; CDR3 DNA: TGTGCCAGCAGTTCCCCAGGGGGTCTCCCCCTCTATGGCTACACCTTC
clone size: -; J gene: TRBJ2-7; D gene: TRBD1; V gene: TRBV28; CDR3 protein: CASSLVHPGQGAPYEQYF; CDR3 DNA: TGTGCCAGCAGTTTAGTCCACCCGGGACAGGGAGCTCCCTACGAGCAGTACTTC
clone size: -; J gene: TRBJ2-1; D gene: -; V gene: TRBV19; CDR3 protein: CASQDLSYYEQFF; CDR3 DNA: TGTGCCAGTCAGGACCTGAGCTACTATGAGCAGTTCTTC
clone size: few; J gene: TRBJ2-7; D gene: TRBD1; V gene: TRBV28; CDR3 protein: CASTKNRGSYEQYF; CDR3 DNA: TGTGCCAGCACCAAGAACAGGGGGAGCTACGAGCAGTACTTC
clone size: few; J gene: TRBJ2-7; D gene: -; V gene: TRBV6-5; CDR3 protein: CASSYSTGNYEQYF; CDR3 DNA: TGTGCCAGCAGTTACTCGACAGGCAATTACGAGCAGTACTTC
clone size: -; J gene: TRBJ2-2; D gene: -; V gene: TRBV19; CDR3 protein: CASSSSYTVTGELFF; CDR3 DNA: TGTGCCAGTAGTAGCTCCTACACGGTCACCGGGGAGCTGTTTTTT
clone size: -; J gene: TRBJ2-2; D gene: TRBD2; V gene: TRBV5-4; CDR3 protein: CASSLTSGANTGELFF; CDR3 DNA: TGTGCCAGCAGCTTGACTAGCGGGGCGAACACCGGGGAGCTGTTTTTT